A single TCR beta chain is shown here with its context. Its cognate antigen has yet to be identified. No base quality information exists; no much larger clone differs at one position. Only healthy Caucasian donors were included. Three pairs of female monozygotic twins, all aged roughly 18 to 29 years, were included in the twin cohort. Peripheral blood mononuclear cells were used as the source from which RNA for TCR libraries was isolated. This specimen belongs to a study of identical twins (TCRdb year 2016). Describing the broader study: To test whether fetal clonotypes persist, this study deep-sequenced TCR alpha and beta repertoires from monozygotic twins, from unrelated adults of various ages, and from cord blood. Replicate twin experiments were performed at different times using different library preparation protocols to rule out contamination. The full study reports these points: Zero-insertion analyses could be partly confounded by invariant T cells such as MAIT and iNKT, although diverse VJ usage argued against such confounding for most clonotypes. A weaker excess of twin sharing was found in beta out-of-frame sequences because the signal-to-noise ratio was lowered by fewer shared sequences. Fewer insertions were carried by abundant cord blood beta clonotypes, a similar but weaker trend appeared in young adult naive repertoires, and no such trend appeared in memory repertoires. Because the same donors could not be followed over many years, the conclusions depended on cross-sectional statistical analysis. Out-of-frame TCR alpha sharing in monozygotic twins was systematically underestimated by recombination models, whereas sharing between unrelated individuals was in agreement with the recombination models. Compared with coincidental sharing between unrelated individuals, an excess of low generation-probability sequences was observed among out-of-frame TCR alpha sequences shared between twins.

The library relied on 5' RACE. Sequencing was carried out with an Illumina HiSeq 2000. A universal primer binding site was introduced by template switching, and a unique molecular identifier was present in the final cDNA, enabling accurate counting of TCR cDNA molecules. Specific primers in the conserved constant-segment region were used to synthesize first-strand cDNA for TCR alpha and beta chains. To control for contamination, each cDNA library was double barcoded with a SMART-Mk sample barcode plus Illumina barcodes. TruSeq adapter sequences along with Illumina sample barcodes were introduced in two successive PCR steps. The TCR alpha and beta cDNA libraries were sequenced on the Illumina HiSeq platform using custom primers. In the authors' own workflow: Raw reads were processed with MiGEC to extract unique molecular identifiers, and MiXCR was used to determine CDR3 positions. For each individual, recombination models were inferred using an EM algorithm with the repgenHMM and IGoR tools. Shared clonotype analysis was performed with the tcR package in R, normalizing sharing by the product of cloneset sizes. To study raw recombination free of thymic and clonal selection effects, out-of-frame nonproductive sequences were analyzed. In-frame beta chains were kept once TCRdb had trimmed the public reads at Q25 with fastp and called clones with MiXCR. Each CDR3 protein appears once, grouped with its most common genes and DNA. Clone size and V and J calls follow TCRdb, not the original study. The sample profile shows hundreds of thousands of distinct CDR3 sequences; 18% of them were found once. Over 10% of the sample rests with the top ten.

The sample also formed part of further work on T cells expressing NK-cell markers. As the second study states: Three sorted T-cell subsets (CD3+CD56+NKG2C+, CD3+CD56+NKG2C- and CD3+CD56-NKG2C+) from 7 to 9 donors had their TCR beta-chain repertoires profiled. Among the eight sequenced donors, only one was HCMV-seronegative, while the other seven were HCMV-seropositive. In several experiments an anti-gammadeltaTCR antibody was added to restrict sorting to alphabetaTCR-expressing T cells. In about six donors, the dominant CD3+CD56+NKG2C+ clonotypes were found to rank among the top 10 CD8+ clonotypes and to make up about 1.0-7.5% of CD8+ T cells. Those dominant clonotypes were again the most abundant among CD3+CD56-NKG2C+ cells in a handful of donors, at about 25-60.1%. Whether the expanded NKG2C-expressing T cell clones were specific for HCMV antigens was left unclear. Randomly selected healthy volunteers, three men and five women, were used as the eight sequenced donors. HCMV-specific IgG was detected in serum with a commercial ELISA kit to determine HCMV serostatus. Bulk peripheral blood T-cell repertoires were additionally sequenced from unsorted PBMC for 5 or 6 donors. MIGEC was used to demultiplex reads and group reads by UMI, and MiTCR was used to assemble and quantify clonotypes. To remove erroneous sequences, TCR cDNA sequences were retained only when supported by two or more reads. Downstream repertoire analysis used the tcR package, and clonotypes were matched across fractions by CDR3 nucleotide sequence plus V segment. Antigen specificity was annotated against VDJdb with VDJmatch, allowing one amino acid substitution in CDR3.

The TCR was taken from a woman between 18 and 29 years old in good health. Input material: PBMCs.

The base sequence is TGCAGTGCTAGAGTGGTTTCCAACTATGGCTACACCTTC. The resulting protein is CSARVVSNYGYTF. The chain is assembled from TRBV20-1 and TRBJ1-2, with the D gene uncertain. A distance of 8 bases separates the germline ends of V and J, which lose 1 base and 2 bases respectively. The CDR3 spans 13 residues, from the cysteine through the phenylalanine. The read is trimmed to its CDR3 DNA, 39 bases read in frame from base 1. The germline V gene (reference sequence) yields DFQATT for CDR1 and SNEGSKA for CDR2.